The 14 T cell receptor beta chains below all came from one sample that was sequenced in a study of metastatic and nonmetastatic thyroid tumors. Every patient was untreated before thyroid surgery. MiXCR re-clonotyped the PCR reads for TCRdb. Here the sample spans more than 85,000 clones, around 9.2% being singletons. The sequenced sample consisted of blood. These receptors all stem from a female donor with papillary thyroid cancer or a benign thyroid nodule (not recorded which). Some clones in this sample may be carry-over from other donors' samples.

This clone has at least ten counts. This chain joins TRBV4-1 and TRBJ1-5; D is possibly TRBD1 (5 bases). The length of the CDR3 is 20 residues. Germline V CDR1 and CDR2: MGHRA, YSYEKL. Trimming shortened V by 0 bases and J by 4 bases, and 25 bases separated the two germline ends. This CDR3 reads CASSQELHSGGAGRNQPQHF. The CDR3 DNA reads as TGCGCCAGCAGCCAAGAACTCCACTCCGGGGGAGCAGGGAGAAATCAGCCCCAGCATTTT.

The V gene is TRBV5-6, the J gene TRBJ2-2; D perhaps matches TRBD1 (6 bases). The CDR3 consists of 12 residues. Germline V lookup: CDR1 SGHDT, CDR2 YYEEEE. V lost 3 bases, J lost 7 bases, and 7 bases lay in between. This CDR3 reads CASSSQGGELFF. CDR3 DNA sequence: TGTGCCAGCAGCTCACAGGGCGGGGAGCTGTTTTTT.

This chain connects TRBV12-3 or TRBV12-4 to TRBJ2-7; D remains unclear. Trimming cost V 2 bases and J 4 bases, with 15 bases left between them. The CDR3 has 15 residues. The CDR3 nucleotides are TGTGCCAGCAGTTTAATTTTTTCTGGAGTTTACGAGCAGTACTTC. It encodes CASSLIFSGVYEQYF.

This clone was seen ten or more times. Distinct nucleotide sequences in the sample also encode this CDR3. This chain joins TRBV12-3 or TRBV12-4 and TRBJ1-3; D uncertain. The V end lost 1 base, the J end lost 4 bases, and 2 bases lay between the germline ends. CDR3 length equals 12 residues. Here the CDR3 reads CASSLVGNTIYF. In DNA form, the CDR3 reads TGTGCCAGCAGTTTAGTAGGAAACACCATATATTTT.

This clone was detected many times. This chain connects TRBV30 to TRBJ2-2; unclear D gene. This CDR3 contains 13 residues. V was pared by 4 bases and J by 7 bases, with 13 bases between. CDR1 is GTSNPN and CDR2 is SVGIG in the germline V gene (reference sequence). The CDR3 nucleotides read TGTGCCTGGACCATCAAGGATATCGGGGAGCTGTTTTTT. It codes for CAWTIKDIGELFF.

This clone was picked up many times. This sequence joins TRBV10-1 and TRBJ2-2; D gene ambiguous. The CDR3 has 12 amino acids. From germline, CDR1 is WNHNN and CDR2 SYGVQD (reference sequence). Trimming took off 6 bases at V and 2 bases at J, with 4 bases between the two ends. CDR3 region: CASRPNTGELFF. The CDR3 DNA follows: TGCGCCAGCAGACCCAACACCGGGGAGCTGTTTTTT.

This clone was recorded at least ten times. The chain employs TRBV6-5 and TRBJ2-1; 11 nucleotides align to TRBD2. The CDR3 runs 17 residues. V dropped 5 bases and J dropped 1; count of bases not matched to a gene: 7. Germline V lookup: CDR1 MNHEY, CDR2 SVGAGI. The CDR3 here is CASSPPSGGSSYNEQFF. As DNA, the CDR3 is TGTGCCAGCAGTCCTCCTAGCGGGGGGTCTTCCTACAATGAGCAGTTCTTC.

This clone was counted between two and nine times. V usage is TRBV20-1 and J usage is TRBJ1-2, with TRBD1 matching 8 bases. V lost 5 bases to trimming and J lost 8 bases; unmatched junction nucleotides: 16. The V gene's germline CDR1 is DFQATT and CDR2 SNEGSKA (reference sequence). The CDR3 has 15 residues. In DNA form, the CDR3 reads TGCAGTGCTCCTCAGGGGGCAACCACGGAATCCGGCTACACCTTC. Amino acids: CSAPQGATTESGYTF.

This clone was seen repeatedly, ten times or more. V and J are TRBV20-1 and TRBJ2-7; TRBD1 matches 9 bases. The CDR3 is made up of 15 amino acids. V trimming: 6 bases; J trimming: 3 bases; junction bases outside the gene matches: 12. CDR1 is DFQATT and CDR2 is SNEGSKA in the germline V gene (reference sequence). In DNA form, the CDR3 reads TGCAGTGCACCAGATTCGGGGACAGGGAACTACGAGCAGTACTTC. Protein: CSAPDSGTGNYEQYF.

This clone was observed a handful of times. DNA for the CDR3: TGTGCCAGCCGCCCCAAGTCCTATGGCGGGGAGCTGTTTTTT. It yields the protein CASRPKSYGGELFF. The chain joins TRBV6-1 to TRBJ2-2; D is unresolved. Trimming took off 8 bases at V and 7 bases at J, with 17 bases between the two ends. Germline V gives CDR1 MNHNS, CDR2 SASEGT. The length of the CDR3 is 14 residues.

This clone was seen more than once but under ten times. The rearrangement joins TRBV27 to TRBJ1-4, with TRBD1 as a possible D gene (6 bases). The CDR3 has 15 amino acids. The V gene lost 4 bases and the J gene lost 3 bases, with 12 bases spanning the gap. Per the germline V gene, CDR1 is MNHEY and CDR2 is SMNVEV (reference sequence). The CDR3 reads CASSSRQEANEKLFF. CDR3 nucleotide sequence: TGTGCCAGCAGTTCCCGACAGGAGGCTAATGAAAAACTGTTTTTT.

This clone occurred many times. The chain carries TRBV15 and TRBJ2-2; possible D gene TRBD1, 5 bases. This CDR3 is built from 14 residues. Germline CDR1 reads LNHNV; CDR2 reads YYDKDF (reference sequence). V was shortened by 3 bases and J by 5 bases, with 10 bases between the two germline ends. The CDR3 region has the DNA TGTGCCACCAGCAGTTTACAGGATACCGGGGAGCTGTTTTTT. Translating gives CATSSLQDTGELFF.

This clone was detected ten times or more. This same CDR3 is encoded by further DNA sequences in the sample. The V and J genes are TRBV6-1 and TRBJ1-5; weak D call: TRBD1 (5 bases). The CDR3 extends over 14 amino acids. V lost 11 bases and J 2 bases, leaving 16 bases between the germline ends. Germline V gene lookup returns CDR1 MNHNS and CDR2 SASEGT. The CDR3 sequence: CAGWGGDRNQPQHF. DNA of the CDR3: TGTGCCGGGTGGGGGGGGGATCGCAATCAGCCCCAGCATTTT.

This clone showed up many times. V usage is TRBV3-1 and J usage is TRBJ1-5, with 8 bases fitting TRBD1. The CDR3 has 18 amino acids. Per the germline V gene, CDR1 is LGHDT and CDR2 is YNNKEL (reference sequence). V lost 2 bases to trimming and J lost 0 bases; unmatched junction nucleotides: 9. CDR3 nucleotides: TGTGCCAGCAGCCAACCGGGACAGGAGGAAGATAGCAATCAGCCCCAGCATTTT. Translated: CASSQPGQEEDSNQPQHF.